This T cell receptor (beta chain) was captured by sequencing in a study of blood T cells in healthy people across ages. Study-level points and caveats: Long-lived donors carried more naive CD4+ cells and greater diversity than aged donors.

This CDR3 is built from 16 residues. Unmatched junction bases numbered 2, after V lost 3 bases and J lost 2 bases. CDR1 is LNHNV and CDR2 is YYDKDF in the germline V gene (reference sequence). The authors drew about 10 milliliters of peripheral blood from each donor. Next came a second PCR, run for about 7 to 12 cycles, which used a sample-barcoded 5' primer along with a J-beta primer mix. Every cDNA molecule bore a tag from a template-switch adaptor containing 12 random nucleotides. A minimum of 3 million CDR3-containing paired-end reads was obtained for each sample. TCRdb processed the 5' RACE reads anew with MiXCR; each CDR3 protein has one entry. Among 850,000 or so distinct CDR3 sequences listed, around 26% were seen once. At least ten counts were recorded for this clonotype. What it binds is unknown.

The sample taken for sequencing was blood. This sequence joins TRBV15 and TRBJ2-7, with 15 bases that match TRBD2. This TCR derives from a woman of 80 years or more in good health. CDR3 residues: CATSRGLAGGTYEQYF. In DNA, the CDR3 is TGTGCCACCAGCAGGGGACTAGCGGGGGGTACCTACGAGCAGTACTTC.